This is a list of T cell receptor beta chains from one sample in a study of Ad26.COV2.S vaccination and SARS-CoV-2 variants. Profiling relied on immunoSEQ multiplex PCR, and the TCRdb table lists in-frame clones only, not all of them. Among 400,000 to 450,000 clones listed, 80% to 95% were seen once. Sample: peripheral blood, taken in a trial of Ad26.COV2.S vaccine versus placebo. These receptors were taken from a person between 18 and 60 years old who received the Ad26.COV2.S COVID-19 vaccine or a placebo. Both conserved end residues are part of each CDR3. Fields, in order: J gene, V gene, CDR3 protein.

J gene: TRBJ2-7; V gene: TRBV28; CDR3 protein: CASMGNSYEQYF
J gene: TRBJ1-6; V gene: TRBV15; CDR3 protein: CATSRDQSYNSPLHF
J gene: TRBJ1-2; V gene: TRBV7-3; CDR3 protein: CASSLPGQGGYTF
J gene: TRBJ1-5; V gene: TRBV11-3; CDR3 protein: CASSPITPQHF
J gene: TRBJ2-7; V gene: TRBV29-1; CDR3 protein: CSVVLAEGLYEQYF
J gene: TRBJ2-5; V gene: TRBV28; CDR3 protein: CASSLQGGETQYF
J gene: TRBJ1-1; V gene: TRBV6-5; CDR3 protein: CASSYDLNNGGIKAFF
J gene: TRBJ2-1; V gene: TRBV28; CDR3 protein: CASSLVNEQFF
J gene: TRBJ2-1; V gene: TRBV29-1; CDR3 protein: CSVELRGRDEQFF
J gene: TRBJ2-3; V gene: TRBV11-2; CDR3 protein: CASSLVFGLDTQYF
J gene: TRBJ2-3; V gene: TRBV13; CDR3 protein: CASSSGQGLTDTQYF
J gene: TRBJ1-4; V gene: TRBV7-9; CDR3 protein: CASSLDGNTNEKLFF
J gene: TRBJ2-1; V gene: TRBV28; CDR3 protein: CASSFAPRRVRSYNEQFF
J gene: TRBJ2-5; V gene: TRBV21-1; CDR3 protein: CASRPPAGGGETQYF
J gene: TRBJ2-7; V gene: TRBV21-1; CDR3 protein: CASSGGLAEGVFYEQYF
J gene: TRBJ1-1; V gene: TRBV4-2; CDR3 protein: CASSLSGALNTEAFF
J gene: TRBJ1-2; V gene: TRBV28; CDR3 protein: CASRSDRVEGDTF
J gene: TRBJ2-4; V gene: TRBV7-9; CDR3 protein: CASTPLPVRLAKNIQYF
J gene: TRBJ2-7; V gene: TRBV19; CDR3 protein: CASSITSDAGYEQYF
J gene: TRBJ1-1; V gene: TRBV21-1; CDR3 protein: CASRWLEGAFF
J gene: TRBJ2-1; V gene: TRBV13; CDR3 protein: CASSQGGLAGNEQFF
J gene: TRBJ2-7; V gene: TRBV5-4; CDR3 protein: CASTHSRSSYEQYF